What follows are 27 T cell receptor beta chains derived from one specimen sequenced in a study of blood T cell repertoires in COVID-19. Repertoires were generated with immunoSEQ multiplex PCR, while TCRdb's copy carries only in-frame clones and drops some. The sample has just under 55,000 clones, 75% to 90% seen once; the top ten hold under 2%. Material for sequencing was peripheral blood. Source of these receptors: a woman aged 55-70 years with acute or convalescent COVID-19.

V is TRBV6-4 and J is TRBJ2-1, with 12 positions matching TRBD2. CDR1 is MRHNA, CDR2 SNTAGT, per germline. The CDR3 has 13 amino acids. J was trimmed by 12 bases and V by 3 bases; bases with no gene match: 3. CDR3 coding DNA: TGTGCCAGCAGTGAGCTAGCGGGGGGGCCGCAGTTCTTC. The encoded protein is CASSELAGGPQFF.

The J gene is TRBJ2-1, the V gene TRBV3-1 (or the pseudogene TRBV3-2); TRBD1 matches at 9 bases. The V gene's germline CDR1 is LGHDT and CDR2 YNNKEL (reference sequence). V shed 2 bases, J shed 9 bases, and the junction held 17 bases outside the gene matches. The CDR3 sequence is 18 residues long. The CDR3 protein is CASSQPGQGGGGWGEQFF. The CDR3 DNA reads as TGTGCCAGCAGCCAACCGGGACAGGGCGGCGGCGGTTGGGGTGAGCAGTTCTTC.

This chain uses TRBV18 with TRBJ1-6; TRBD1 matches at 7 bases. V was pared by 3 bases and J by 7 bases, with 6 bases of the junction left unmatched. This CDR3 is 15 amino acids long. CDR1 is KGHSH and CDR2 is LQKENI in the germline V gene. CDR3 bases: TGTGCCAGCTCACCCCTCGAACAGGGGAATTCACCCCTCCACTTT. Protein: CASSPLEQGNSPLHF.

The chain links TRBV2 to TRBJ2-7, with TRBD2 matching 9 bases. This CDR3 spans 13 amino acids. The V and J ends lost 7 bases and 1 base, in that order; junction bases with no gene match: 2. Germline loops: CDR1 SNHLY, CDR2 FYNNEI. The CDR3 region has the DNA TGTGCCAGCAAGACTAGCGGATCCTACGAGCAGTACTTC. Translation: CASKTSGSYEQYF.

The V and J genes are TRBV15 and TRBJ2-5, with D perhaps TRBD1 (6 bases). The CDR3 loop spans 17 amino acids. The ends were cut back, 1 base at V and 7 bases at J, with 22 bases in the middle. In germline, CDR1 is LNHNV, CDR2 YYDKDF (reference sequence). CDR3 nucleotides: TGTGCCACCAGCAGAGTGCGAACCAAACAGGGAACAGGGACCCAGTACTTC. This codes for CATSRVRTKQGTGTQYF.

The chain carries TRBV2 and TRBJ2-7; no clear D gene. The CDR3 is made up of 13 amino acids. The germline V and J ends were trimmed by 7 bases and 3 bases, with 13 bases remaining between them. The germline V gene has CDR1 SNHLY and CDR2 FYNNEI. The CDR3 DNA reads TGTGCCAGCAACCGACTTGACGGCTACGAGCAGTACTTC. This codes for CASNRLDGYEQYF.

The chain recombines TRBV10-3 with TRBJ1-3; TRBD1 aligns across 9 bases. Germline V gives CDR1 ENHRY, CDR2 SYGVKD. V gave up 3 bases and J gave up 11 bases; unmatched junction bases: 11. This CDR3 region has 15 residues. The CDR3 region has the DNA TGTGCCATCAGTGAACCGGGACAGGGCAATCTGGCCATATATTTT. Its translation: CAISEPGQGNLAIYF.

The V call is TRBV15, the J call TRBJ1-2, with TRBD1 matching over 9 bases. After removal of 11 bases from V and 7 bases from J, the junction contained 11 bases not matched to a gene. CDR3 length equals 13 residues. Germline V gene sequence: CDR1 LNHNV, CDR2 YYDKDF (reference sequence). The CDR3 spells CASSNRGRRGYTF. Written as DNA, the CDR3 is TGTGCCTCCTCTAACAGGGGGCGTCGTGGCTACACCTTC.

Only a few counts were recorded for this clone. The rearrangement joins TRBV5-1 to TRBJ1-1; unclear D gene. The CDR3 has 14 residues. Germline V CDR1 and CDR2: SGHRS, YFSETQ. Trimming left V 4 bases short and J 0 bases short, with 10 bases between. CDR3 coding DNA: TGCGCCAGCAGCCCCGCGATGTTGAACACTGAAGCTTTCTTT. Translating it yields CASSPAMLNTEAFF.

This sequence joins TRBV5-1 and TRBJ2-1; a weak D match, TRBD1 (6 bases). The CDR3 sequence is 15 residues long. The V gene's germline CDR1 is SGHRS and CDR2 YFSETQ. The V end lost 2 bases, the J end lost 0 bases, and 9 bases lay between the germline ends. The CDR3 bases are TGCGCCAGCAGCTTAACAGGGAGCTCCTACAATGAGCAGTTCTTC. Protein product: CASSLTGSSYNEQFF.

The chain joins TRBV10-3 to TRBJ2-2, with D uncertain. The CDR3 loop spans 15 amino acids. V dropped 0 bases and J dropped 7 bases, with 12 bases sitting between them. Germline loops: CDR1 ENHRY, CDR2 SYGVKD. The CDR3 DNA is TGTGCCATCAGTGAGTCCGAACCCTCTATCGGGGAGCTGTTTTTT. As protein: CAISESEPSIGELFF.

CDR3 sequence: CASSQPQGQGAGYTF. The CDR3 coding sequence is TGTGCCAGCAGCCAGCCCCAGGGACAGGGGGCTGGCTACACCTTC. The chain is built from TRBV3-1 (or the pseudogene TRBV3-2) and TRBJ1-2; 12 bases align to TRBD1. Germline CDR1 and CDR2: LGHDT and YNNKEL (reference sequence). This CDR3 has 15 residues. V gave up 3 bases and J gave up 7 bases; unmatched junction bases: 6.

This clone showed up just once. The V gene is TRBV10-2, the J gene TRBJ2-5, with D possibly TRBD2 on 6 matching bases. V lost 3 bases and J 4 bases, leaving 12 bases between the germline ends. The CDR3 is made up of 14 amino acids. Germline V gene lookup returns CDR1 WSHSY and CDR2 SAAADI. The CDR3 loop reads CASSEPTRRETQYF. CDR3 DNA: TGCGCCAGCAGTGAACCGACTAGGAGAGAGACCCAGTACTTC.

The chain employs TRBV30 and TRBJ1-3; 7 positions agree with TRBD1. The germline V gene has CDR1 GTSNPN and CDR2 SVGIG (reference sequence). Trimming cost V 1 base and J 7 bases; bases outside gene matches: 1. This CDR3 spans 12 amino acids. The CDR3 region has the DNA TGTGCCTGGAGTGCACAGGGGAACACCATATATTTT. It yields the protein CAWSAQGNTIYF.

This chain connects TRBV10-2 to TRBJ2-1; 12 bases line up with TRBD2. Trimming cost V 5 bases and J 8 bases; bases outside gene matches: 7. CDR1 is WSHSY and CDR2 is SAAADI in the germline V gene. CDR3 length equals 15 residues. CDR3 loop: CASSPTSGRYDEQFF. CDR3 nucleotide sequence: TGCGCCAGCAGTCCGACTAGCGGGAGATATGATGAGCAGTTCTTC.

This clone was counted once. V usage is TRBV28 and J usage is TRBJ2-5; D is uncertain. From germline, CDR1 is MDHEN and CDR2 SYDVKM. V lost 3 bases to trimming and J lost 4 bases, with 6 bases between them. The length of the CDR3 is 12 residues. CDR3: CASSFPGETQYF. CDR3 nucleotide sequence: TGTGCCAGCAGTTTCCCAGGAGAGACCCAGTACTTC.

The rearrangement uses TRBV7-8 and TRBJ2-5, with 8 bases lining up with TRBD1. Germline CDR1 SGHVS, CDR2 FQNEAQ. CDR3 length: 13 residues. V shed 6 bases, J shed 5 bases, and the junction held 5 bases outside the gene matches. The CDR3 region has the DNA TGTGCCAGCAGGGCGACAGGGGACGAGACCCAGTACTTC. This sequence encodes CASRATGDETQYF.

The chain carries TRBV9 and TRBJ2-5; 7 bases fit TRBD1. J gave up 4 bases and V 2 bases, and 5 bases lay outside the gene matches. The CDR3 loop spans 14 amino acids. CDR1 and CDR2 (germline): SGDLS, YYNGEE. DNA of the CDR3: TGTGCCAGCAGCGTGGGGACAGTCCGAGAGACCCAGTACTTC. Protein: CASSVGTVRETQYF. The whole variable domain, remainder taken from reference TRBV9 and TRBJ2-5, is DSGVTQTPKHLITATGQRVTLRCSPRSGDLSVYWYQQSLDQGLQFLIQYYNGEERAKGNILERFSAQQFPDLHSELNLSSLELGDSALYFCASSVGTVRETQYFGPGTRLLVL.

In this sample, this clone turned up a few times. The junction departs from the called germline gene at one end, perhaps through a read error. The J gene is TRBJ1-6, the V gene TRBV2, with 7 bases identical to TRBD1. Germline V gene data show CDR1 as SNHLY and CDR2 as FYNNEI. The length of the CDR3 is 15 residues. CDR3: CAGRIGWTGGSPLHF. CDR3 bases: TGTGCCGGCAGAATAGGGTGGACAGGCGGATCACCCCTCCACTTT.

This rearrangement joins TRBV3-1 (or the pseudogene TRBV3-2) to TRBJ1-3; no clear D. The V end lost 3 bases, the J end lost 0 bases, and 9 bases lay between the germline ends. Germline CDR1 and CDR2: LGHDT and YNNKEL (reference sequence). The CDR3 is made up of 15 amino acids. Written as DNA, the CDR3 is TGTGCCAGCAGCCACGACGGGTCCTCTGGAAACACCATATATTTT. This gives the protein CASSHDGSSGNTIYF.

V gene TRBV19 combines with J gene TRBJ2-2; 9 bases are shared with TRBD1. V lost 9 bases to trimming and J lost 2 bases; unmatched junction nucleotides: 4. This CDR3 has 14 amino acids. Germline CDR1 reads LNHDA; CDR2 reads SQIVND (reference sequence). CDR3 loop: CASGQGPNTGELFF. CDR3 DNA sequence: TGTGCCAGCGGACAGGGGCCAAACACCGGGGAGCTGTTTTTT.

This CDR3 is CASSPRTGRSYGYTF. In DNA, the CDR3 is TGTGCCAGCAGCCCGAGGACAGGGCGAAGCTATGGCTACACCTTC. This chain uses TRBV11-1 with TRBJ1-2; 8 nucleotides agree with TRBD1. CDR1 is SGHAT, CDR2 FQDESV, per germline (reference sequence). The V and J ends lost 5 bases and 4 bases, in that order; junction bases with no gene match: 9. This CDR3 region has 15 residues.

This clone was observed a few times. V and J are TRBV3-1 (or the pseudogene TRBV3-2) and TRBJ2-7; 10 bases line up with TRBD2. The trim removed 6 bases at V and 6 bases at J, leaving 8 bases unmatched. Germline V gene sequence: CDR1 LGHDT, CDR2 YNNKEL (reference sequence). The CDR3 extends over 14 amino acids. This CDR3 is CASRKAGGLSEQYF. Written as DNA, the CDR3 is TGTGCCAGCAGAAAAGCGGGGGGGCTTAGCGAGCAGTACTTC.

This sequence joins TRBV18 and TRBJ2-2; weak D call: TRBD2 (6 bases). V lost 0 bases, J lost 5 bases, and 10 bases lay in between. Germline loops: CDR1 KGHSH, CDR2 LQKENI. The CDR3 totals 15 residues. The DNA for the CDR3 is TGTGCCAGCTCACCACCCGGGAGAGGAACCGGGGAGCTGTTTTTT. Protein sequence: CASSPPGRGTGELFF.

J is TRBJ1-1 and V is TRBV5-1; a possible D gene is TRBD1 (6 bases). Germline V CDR1 and CDR2: SGHRS, YFSETQ. Trimming removed 3 bases from V and 3 bases from J, with 21 bases in between. The CDR3 contains 17 residues. The CDR3 DNA reads TGCGCCAGCAGCTCACATAAACAGGGTACAGGTCACACTGAAGCTTTCTTT. This translates into CASSSHKQGTGHTEAFF.

The chain links TRBV12-5 to TRBJ2-2; 12 nucleotides match TRBD2. The CDR3 runs 20 residues. Germline CDR1 LGHNT, CDR2 FRNRAP. The V gene end was trimmed by 0 bases and the J gene end by 0 bases; junction bases not matched to a gene: 8. The CDR3 loop reads CASGLVFGTSGRTNTGELFF. As DNA, the CDR3 is TGTGCTAGTGGTTTGGTATTTGGTACTAGCGGGAGGACGAACACCGGGGAGCTGTTTTTT.

This chain joins TRBV30 and TRBJ1-5; tentatively, D is TRBD1 (6 bases). Germline V gene lookup returns CDR1 GTSNPN and CDR2 SVGIG (reference sequence). The germline V and J ends were trimmed by 1 base and 6 bases, with 10 bases remaining between them. This CDR3 is built from 13 residues. The CDR3 reads CAWSDRAGQPQHF. In nucleotides, the CDR3 is TGTGCCTGGAGTGACAGGGCGGGTCAGCCCCAGCATTTT.